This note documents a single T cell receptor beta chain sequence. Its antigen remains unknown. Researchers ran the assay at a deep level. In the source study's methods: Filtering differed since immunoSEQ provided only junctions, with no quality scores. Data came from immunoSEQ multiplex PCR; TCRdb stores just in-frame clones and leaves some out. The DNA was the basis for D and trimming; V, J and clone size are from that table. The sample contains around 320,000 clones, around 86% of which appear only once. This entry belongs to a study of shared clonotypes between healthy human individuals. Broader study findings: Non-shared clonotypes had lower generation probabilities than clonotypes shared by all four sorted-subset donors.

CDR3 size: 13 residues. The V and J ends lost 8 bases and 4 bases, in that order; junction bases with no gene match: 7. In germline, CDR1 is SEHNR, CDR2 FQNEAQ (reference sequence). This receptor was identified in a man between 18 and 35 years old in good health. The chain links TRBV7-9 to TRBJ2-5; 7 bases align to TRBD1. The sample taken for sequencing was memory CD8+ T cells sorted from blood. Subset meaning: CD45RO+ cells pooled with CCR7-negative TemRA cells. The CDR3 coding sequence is TGTGCCAGCGAGGGACAGCCGCCAGAGACCCAGTACTTC. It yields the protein CASEGQPPETQYF.